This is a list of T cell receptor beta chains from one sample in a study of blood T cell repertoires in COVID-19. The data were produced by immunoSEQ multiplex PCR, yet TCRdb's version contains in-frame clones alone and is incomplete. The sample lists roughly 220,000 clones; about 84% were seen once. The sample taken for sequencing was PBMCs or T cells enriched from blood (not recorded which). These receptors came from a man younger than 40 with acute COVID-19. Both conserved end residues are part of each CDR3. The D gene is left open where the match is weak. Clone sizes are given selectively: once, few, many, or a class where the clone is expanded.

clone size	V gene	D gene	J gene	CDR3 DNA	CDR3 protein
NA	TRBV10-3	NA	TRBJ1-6	TGTGCCATCAGTGACCAGGGAACACCCCTCCACTTT	CAISDQGTPLHF
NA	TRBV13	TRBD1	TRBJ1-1	TGTGCCAGCAGCTCCGAAGGGACAGGGGGGGAGTACACTGAAGCTTTCTTT	CASSSEGTGGEYTEAFF
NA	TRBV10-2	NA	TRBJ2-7	TGCGCCAGCAGGATTGTCGGGGACGAGCAGTACTTC	CASRIVGDEQYF
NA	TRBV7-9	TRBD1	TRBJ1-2	TGTGCCAGCAGCTACTCGGACAGGGGGCGTTATGTCGGTGGCTACACCTTC	CASSYSDRGRYVGGYTF
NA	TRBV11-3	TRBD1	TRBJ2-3	TGTGCCAGCAGCTTGGGACAGGGGGTAGATACGCAGTATTTT	CASSLGQGVDTQYF
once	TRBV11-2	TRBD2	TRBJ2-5	TGTGCCAGCAGCTTAGGGACTAGCGGGGGAGAGACCCAGTACTTC	CASSLGTSGGETQYF
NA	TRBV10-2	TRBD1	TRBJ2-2	TGCGCCAGCAGTGAGTCTAGCAGGGGGCAACCCGGGGAGCTGTTTTTT	CASSESSRGQPGELFF
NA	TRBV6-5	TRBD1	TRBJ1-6	TGTGCCAGCAGGGGACAGGGGAATAATTCACCCCTCCACTTT	CASRGQGNNSPLHF
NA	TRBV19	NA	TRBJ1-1	TGTGCCAGTAGTACTTGGACAGCACAAGCTTTCTTT	CASSTWTAQAFF
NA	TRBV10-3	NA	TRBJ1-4	TGTGCCATCAGTGAGTCGGGGGGGGCGACTAATGAAAAACTGTTTTTT	CAISESGGATNEKLFF
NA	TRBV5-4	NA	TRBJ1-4	TGTGCCAGCAGCTTGACAGGGCCGAATGAAAAACTGTTTTTT	CASSLTGPNEKLFF
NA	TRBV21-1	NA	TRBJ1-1	TGTGCCAGCAGCAAACGGACAGGGGTGAACACTGAAGCTTTCTTT	CASSKRTGVNTEAFF
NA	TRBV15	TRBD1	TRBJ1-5	TGTGCCACCAGCAGGGACAGGGGGCGCCTTCAGCCCCAGCATTTT	CATSRDRGRLQPQHF
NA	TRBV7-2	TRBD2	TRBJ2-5	TGTGCCAGCAGCTTGCCGGGGGGGTTAGAGACCCAGTACTTC	CASSLPGGLETQYF
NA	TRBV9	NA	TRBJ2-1	TGTGCCAGCAGTGGATGGGGGGGCTGGAATGAGCAGTTCTTC	CASSGWGGWNEQFF
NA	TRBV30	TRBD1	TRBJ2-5	TGTGCCTGGTCTAATCAGGGGGCCGAGACCCAGTACTTC	CAWSNQGAETQYF
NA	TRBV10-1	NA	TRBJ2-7	TGCGCCAGCAGTACCGGTCTCGGTTACGAGCAGTACTTC	CASSTGLGYEQYF
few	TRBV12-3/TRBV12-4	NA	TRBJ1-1	TGTGCCAGCACCACGGGTCTGAACACTGAAGCTTTCTTT	CASTTGLNTEAFF
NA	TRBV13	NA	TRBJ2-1	TGTGCCAGCAGCTTAGGCCAGGTTCCGTTCTTC	CASSLGQVPFF
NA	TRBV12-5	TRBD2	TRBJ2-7	TGTGCTAGTGGTTTGCTCAACAGCGGGGGCGAGCAGTACTTC	CASGLLNSGGEQYF
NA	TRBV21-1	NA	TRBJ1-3	TGTGCCAGCAGCAAAGCGAGAGTGACTTCTTGCTCTGGAAACACCATATATTTT	CASSKARVTSCSGNTIYF
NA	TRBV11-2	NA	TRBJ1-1	TGTGCCAGCAGCTTAGGTACAGGGCCGGCAACTGAAGCTTTCTTT	CASSLGTGPATEAFF
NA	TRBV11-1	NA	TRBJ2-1	TGTGCCAGCAGCCCCGGACTTTACAATGAGCAGTTCTTC	CASSPGLYNEQFF
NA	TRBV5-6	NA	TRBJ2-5	TGTGCCAGCAGCCCTGTGACGGGGATCCAGTACTTC	CASSPVTGIQYF
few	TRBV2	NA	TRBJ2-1	TGTGCCAGCAGTGGGGGGGACTCCTACAATGAGCAGTTCTTC	CASSGGDSYNEQFF
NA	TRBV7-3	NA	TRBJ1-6	TGTGCCAGCAGCTTAACGCGGAATTCACCCCTCCACTTT	CASSLTRNSPLHF
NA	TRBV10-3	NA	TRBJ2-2	TGTGCCATCAGTGAGTCGCGGGGGCCGAGCACCGGGGAGCTGTTTTTT	CAISESRGPSTGELFF
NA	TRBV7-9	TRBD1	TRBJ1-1	TGTGCCAGCAGCTCGACAGGGTGGAACACTGAAGCTTTCTTT	CASSSTGWNTEAFF